Listed below are T cell receptor beta chains from one sample, sequenced in a study of regulatory T cells in long-lasting Graves disease. TCRdb called the multiplex PCR reads again in MiXCR, with one record for every CDR3 protein. Of 500,000 to 800,000 distinct CDR3 sequences in the sample, about 32% are singletons; the top ten hold under 50%. Specimen: peripheral blood mononuclear cells (PBMCs), collected when the disease was refractory, from a patient treated with antithyroid drugs. The receptors come from a female donor with Graves disease. The CDR3 runs from the conserved cysteine through the conserved F or W. The order of the fields is V gene, D gene, J gene, clone size, CDR3 protein, CDR3 DNA. D genes are given only for firm matches. Clone size is shown for a subset of rows, as once, few, many or a class of expanded clone.

>TRBV6-1|TRBD1|TRBJ1-1|-
CASDRGLTTEAFF
TGTGCCAGCGACAGGGGATTAACCACTGAAGCTTTCTTT
>TRBV20-1|TRBD2|TRBJ2-5|-
CSARSSGNQETQYF
TGCAGTGCTAGATCTAGCGGGAACCAAGAGACCCAGTACTTC
>TRBV27|-|TRBJ1-2|many
CASSSQKQGFYGYTF
TGTGCCAGCAGTTCCCAAAAACAGGGCTTCTATGGCTACACCTTC
>TRBV6-1|-|TRBJ1-1|-
CASSPRQSTEAFF
TGTGCCAGCAGTCCACGACAAAGCACTGAAGCTTTCTTT
>TRBV5-1|-|TRBJ2-7|few
CASSLNSLSYEQYF
TGCGCCAGCAGCTTGAATAGTTTAAGTTACGAGCAGTACTTC
>TRBV2|TRBD1|TRBJ1-2|many
CASRGDRSGYTF
TGTGCCAGCAGAGGGGACAGGAGTGGCTACACCTTC
>TRBV19|TRBD1|TRBJ1-2|-
CASDPGQGGNYGYTF
TGTGCCAGTGACCCGGGACAGGGAGGGAACTATGGCTACACCTTC
>TRBV7-2|TRBD1|TRBJ1-2|few
CASSSNRGRSYGYTF
TGTGCCAGCAGCTCGAACAGGGGGCGCAGCTATGGCTACACCTTC
>TRBV12-3/TRBV12-4|TRBD2|TRBJ2-5|-
CASSFVAGGLQETQYF
TGTGCCAGCAGTTTTGTGGCGGGAGGGCTCCAAGAGACCCAGTACTTC
>TRBV25-1|TRBD1|TRBJ1-6|-
CASSESRQGGSPLHF
TGTGCCAGCAGTGAATCCCGACAGGGGGGTTCACCCCTCCACTTT
>TRBV14|-|TRBJ2-5|few
CASSQDDGETQYF
TGTGCCAGCAGCCAAGATGACGGTGAGACCCAGTACTTC
>TRBV19|-|TRBJ1-6|-
CASSPGTRNSPLHF
TGTGCCAGTAGTCCGGGGACAAGGAATTCACCCCTCCACTTT
>TRBV27|-|TRBJ1-5|-
CASSPRTTYSNQPQHF
TGTGCCAGCAGCCCTAGGACGACGTATAGCAATCAGCCCCAGCATTTT
>TRBV5-6|-|TRBJ1-2|-
CASSLPGGGYGYTF
TGTGCCAGCAGCCTACCGGGTGGTGGGTATGGCTACACCTTC
>TRBV11-2|-|TRBJ1-2|many
CASRPGQQINYGYTF
TGTGCCAGCAGACCAGGACAGCAGATTAACTATGGCTACACCTTC
>TRBV5-6|-|TRBJ1-5|-
CASSLTGRGQPQHF
TGTGCCAGCAGCTTGACAGGTAGGGGTCAGCCCCAGCATTTT
>TRBV6-2/TRBV6-3|-|TRBJ1-5|-
CASGVAQPQHF
TGTGCCAGCGGGGTGGCTCAGCCCCAGCATTTT
>TRBV29-1|TRBD1|TRBJ2-2|few
CSTGRQGQNTGELFF
TGCAGCACTGGGAGACAGGGGCAGAACACCGGGGAGCTGTTTTTT
>TRBV7-2|-|TRBJ2-1|-
CASNWGLNNEQFF
TGTGCCAGCAACTGGGGACTGAACAATGAGCAGTTCTTC
>TRBV19|TRBD1|TRBJ2-7|few
CASSPRTGATYEQYF
TGTGCCAGTAGTCCTAGGACAGGGGCCACCTACGAGCAGTACTTC
>TRBV7-6|-|TRBJ1-1|-
CASSFPYGGNTEAFF
TGTGCCAGCAGCTTCCCCTATGGCGGAAACACTGAAGCTTTCTTT
>TRBV3-1|TRBD1|TRBJ2-5|-
CASSQDGSGTGPETQYF
TGTGCCAGCAGCCAAGACGGGTCCGGGACAGGGCCGGAGACCCAGTACTTC
>TRBV28|TRBD1|TRBJ2-1|-
CASSPIPGQRVRDEQFF
TGTGCCAGCAGCCCAATCCCGGGACAGAGGGTTCGGGATGAGCAGTTCTTC
>TRBV4-2|TRBD1|TRBJ1-1|-
CASSQAGQLLREAFF
TGTGCCAGCAGCCAAGCGGGACAGTTGCTCCGTGAAGCTTTCTTT
>TRBV12-3/TRBV12-4|-|TRBJ1-2|few
CASSLSGQRYGYTF
TGTGCCAGCAGTCTATCCGGACAGCGCTATGGCTACACCTTC
>TRBV20-1|TRBD2|TRBJ2-7|few
CSARDLASGAYEQYF
TGCAGTGCTAGAGATCTGGCTAGCGGGGCCTACGAGCAGTACTTC
>TRBV10-3|-|TRBJ1-1|-
CAISDGGARGTEAFF
TGTGCCATCAGTGATGGGGGGGCGAGGGGCACTGAAGCTTTCTTT
>TRBV28|-|TRBJ2-5|few
CASSYDGEETQYF
TGTGCCAGCAGTTACGACGGGGAAGAGACCCAGTACTTC
>TRBV3-1|TRBD1|TRBJ1-2|few
CASSQRQGGSGYTF
TGTGCCAGCAGCCAACGACAGGGGGGGAGCGGCTACACCTTC
>TRBV7-9|TRBD1|TRBJ2-2|few
CASSSTGPGELFF
TGTGCCAGCAGCTCGACAGGGCCCGGGGAGCTGTTTTTT
>TRBV15|-|TRBJ2-5|-
CATSRDYQETQYF
TGTGCCACCAGCAGAGACTACCAGGAGACCCAGTACTTC
>TRBV4-1|-|TRBJ2-5|-
CASSQAASLETQYF
TGCGCCAGCAGCCAAGCGGCTAGCTTGGAGACCCAGTACTTC
>TRBV15|TRBD1|TRBJ1-1|-
CATSTRWTGGTEAFF
TGTGCCACCAGCACCAGATGGACAGGGGGCACTGAAGCTTTCTTT
>TRBV9|-|TRBJ2-7|-
CASSVDGRSSYEQYF
TGTGCCAGCAGCGTAGACGGGCGGAGCTCCTACGAGCAGTACTTC
>TRBV5-1|-|TRBJ1-1|-
CASSPHINAGNTVAFF
TGCGCCAGCAGCCCCCACATAAACGCGGGGAACACTGTAGCTTTCTTT
>TRBV2|-|TRBJ1-1|many
CASSDGYGTEAFF
TGTGCCAGCAGTGATGGTTACGGCACTGAAGCTTTCTTT
>TRBV20-1|TRBD2|TRBJ2-3|few
CSAEPDAGGPEDTQYF
TGCAGTGCCGAACCCGACGCGGGAGGGCCCGAAGATACGCAGTATTTT
>TRBV14|TRBD1|TRBJ1-4|-
CASSTTGVVQKLFF
TGTGCCAGCAGCACTACAGGGGTGGTGCAAAAACTGTTTTTT
>TRBV27|-|TRBJ2-7|-
CASSFNQGLSAYEQYF
TGTGCCAGCAGTTTTAACCAGGGGTTGAGCGCCTACGAGCAGTACTTC
>TRBV27|-|TRBJ2-7|-
CATHSRGSPEQYF
TGTGCCACCCATAGCAGGGGATCCCCCGAGCAGTACTTC
>TRBV10-2|-|TRBJ1-1|-
CASSGRRDTEAFF
TGCGCCAGCAGCGGGCGCCGGGACACTGAAGCTTTCTTT
>TRBV12-3/TRBV12-4|-|TRBJ2-7|few
CASRTSSSYEQYF
TGTGCCAGCAGAACAAGCAGCTCCTACGAGCAGTACTTC
>TRBV12-3/TRBV12-4|-|TRBJ1-4|many
CASSAFSATNEKLFF
TGTGCCAGCAGTGCCTTCTCTGCAACTAATGAAAAACTGTTTTTT
>TRBV14|TRBD2|TRBJ2-1|-
CASSFRSGSSYNEQFF
TGTGCCAGCAGCTTTCGAAGCGGGAGCTCCTACAATGAGCAGTTCTTC
>TRBV7-6|-|TRBJ1-4|few
CASSWGLTGNEKLFF
TGTGCCAGCAGCTGGGGACTCACGGGAAATGAAAAACTGTTTTTT
>TRBV14|-|TRBJ1-6|many
CASSQDGEVNSPLHF
TGTGCCAGCAGCCAAGATGGCGAAGTGAATTCACCCCTCCACTTT
>TRBV29-1|TRBD2|TRBJ2-7|few
CSAGLAGVKDEQYF
TGCAGCGCAGGACTAGCGGGAGTAAAAGACGAGCAGTACTTC
>TRBV12-3/TRBV12-4|-|TRBJ1-4|many
CASSLAGENEKLFF
TGTGCCAGCAGTTTGGCGGGGGAAAATGAAAAACTGTTTTTT
>TRBV11-3|-|TRBJ2-7|many
CASSRQKYERQYF
TGTGCCAGCAGCCGACAGAAATACGAGCGGCAGTACTTC
>TRBV9|-|TRBJ1-1|-
CASQPTGNTEAFF
TGTGCCAGCCAGCCAACGGGGAACACTGAAGCTTTCTTT
>TRBV12-3/TRBV12-4|-|TRBJ1-2|-
CASSSQAAVYGYTF
TGTGCCAGCAGTTCCCAGGCAGCTGTCTATGGCTACACCTTC
>TRBV28|TRBD1|TRBJ1-1|many
CASRIKDRVGTEAFF
TGTGCCAGCAGAATCAAGGACAGGGTTGGCACTGAAGCTTTCTTT
>TRBV5-6|-|TRBJ1-2|few
CASSRAGSYGYTF
TGTGCCAGCAGCCGTGCGGGTAGCTATGGCTACACCTTC
>TRBV19|-|TRBJ2-7|-
CASSINRAAYEQYF
TGTGCCAGTAGTATAAACCGCGCGGCTTACGAGCAGTACTTC
>TRBV30|-|TRBJ1-1|-
CAWSVRGSVAFF
TGTGCCTGGAGTGTACGGGGGAGTGTCGCTTTCTTT